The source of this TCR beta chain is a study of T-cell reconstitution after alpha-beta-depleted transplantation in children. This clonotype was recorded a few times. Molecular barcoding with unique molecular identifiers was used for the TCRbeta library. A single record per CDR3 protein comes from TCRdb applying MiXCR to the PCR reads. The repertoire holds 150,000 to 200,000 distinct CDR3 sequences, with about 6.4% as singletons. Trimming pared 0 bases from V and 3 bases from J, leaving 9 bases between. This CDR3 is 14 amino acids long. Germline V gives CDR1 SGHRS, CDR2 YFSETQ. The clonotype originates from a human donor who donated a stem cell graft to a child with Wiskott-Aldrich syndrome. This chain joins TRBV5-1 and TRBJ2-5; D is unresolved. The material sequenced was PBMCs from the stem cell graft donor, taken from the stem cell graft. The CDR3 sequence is CASSLDTVEETQYF. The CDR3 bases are TGCGCCAGCAGCTTGGATACAGTGGAAGAGACCCAGTACTTC.